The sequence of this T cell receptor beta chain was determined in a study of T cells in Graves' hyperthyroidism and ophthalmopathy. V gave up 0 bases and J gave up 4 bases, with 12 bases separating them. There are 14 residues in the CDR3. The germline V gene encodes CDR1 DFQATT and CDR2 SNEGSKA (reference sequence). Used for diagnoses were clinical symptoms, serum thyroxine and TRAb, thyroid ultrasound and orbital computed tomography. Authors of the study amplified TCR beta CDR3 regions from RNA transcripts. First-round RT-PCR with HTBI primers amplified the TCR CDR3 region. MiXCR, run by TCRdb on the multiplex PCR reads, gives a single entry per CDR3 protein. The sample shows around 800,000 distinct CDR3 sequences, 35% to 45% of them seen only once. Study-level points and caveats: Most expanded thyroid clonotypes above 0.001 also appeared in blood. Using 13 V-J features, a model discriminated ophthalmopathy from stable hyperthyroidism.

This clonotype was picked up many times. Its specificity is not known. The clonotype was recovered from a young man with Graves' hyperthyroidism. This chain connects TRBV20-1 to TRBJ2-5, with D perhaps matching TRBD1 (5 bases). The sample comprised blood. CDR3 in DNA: TGCAGTGCTAGAGATTTTGCAGGGTTAGAGACCCAGTACTTC. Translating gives CSARDFAGLETQYF.